This T cell receptor (beta chain) came from a study of blood T cells in healthy people across ages. Primed by a sample-barcoded 5' primer and a J-beta primer mix, a second PCR proceeded for about 6 to 11 cycles. TCRdb analysed the 5' RACE reads with MiXCR anew, one entry per CDR3 protein. The sample contains about 1.4 million distinct CDR3 sequences, 55% to 75% of which appear only once. On this clonotype: What it recognizes is unknown.

Study findings and constraints: Higher diversity, along with more naive CD4+ cells, distinguished long-lived donors from aged donors.

CDR1 is DFQATT and CDR2 is SNEGSKA in the germline V gene (reference sequence). Trimming took 5 bases from V and 6 from J, leaving 20 bases between them. This CDR3 spans 14 amino acids. The sample taken for sequencing was blood. The sequence derives from a man younger than 35 in good health. This chain joins TRBV20-1 and TRBJ2-7, with D possibly being TRBD2 (5 bases). The CDR3 DNA reads as TGCAGTGCTCCACAACCCGTCGGGGTTGGCGAGCAGTACTTC. Translating it yields CSAPQPVGVGEQYF.